The following is a T cell receptor (beta chain) sequence with its context. One end of the junction fails to match germline, which may point to a read error. Produced via immunoSEQ multiplex PCR; TCRdb's table is partial and in-frame only. This sample yields under 1,100,000 clones, of which around three quarters are seen a single time; under 0.8% belongs to the top ten. The sample comes from a study of shared clonotypes between healthy human individuals. Study as a whole: The people who gave samples were two women and a few men aged 18 to 49.

This CDR3 is 17 amino acids long. The germline V gene encodes CDR1 SEHNR and CDR2 FQNEAQ (reference sequence). The sample consisted of memory CD4+ T cells from PBMCs. Documented subset: CD45RA-negative fraction. This TCR was recovered from a man between 18 and 35 years old in good health. Some clones in this sample may be carry-over from other donors' samples. This chain uses TRBV7-9 with TRBJ2-2; 13 bases line up with TRBD2. This chain's CDR3 is CASSPKTSGRRTEELFF. CDR3 DNA: TGTGCCAGCAGCCCAAAGACTAGCGGGAGGCGGACCGAGGAGCTGTTTTTT.